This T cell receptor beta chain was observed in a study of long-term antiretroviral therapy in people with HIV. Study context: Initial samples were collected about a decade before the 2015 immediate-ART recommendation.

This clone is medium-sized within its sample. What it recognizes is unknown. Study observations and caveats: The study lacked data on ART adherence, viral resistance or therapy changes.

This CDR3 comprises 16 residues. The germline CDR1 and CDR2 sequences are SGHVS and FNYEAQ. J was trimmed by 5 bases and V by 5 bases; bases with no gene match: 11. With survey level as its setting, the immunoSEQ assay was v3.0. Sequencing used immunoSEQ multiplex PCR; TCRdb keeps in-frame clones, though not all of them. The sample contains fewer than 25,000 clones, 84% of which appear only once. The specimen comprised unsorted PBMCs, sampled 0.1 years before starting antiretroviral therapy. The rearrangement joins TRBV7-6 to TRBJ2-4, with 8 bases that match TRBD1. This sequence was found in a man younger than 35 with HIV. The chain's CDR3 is CASSPGLTGVENIQYF. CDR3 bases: TGTGCCAGCAGCCCGGGGTTGACAGGGGTCGAAAACATTCAGTACTTC.